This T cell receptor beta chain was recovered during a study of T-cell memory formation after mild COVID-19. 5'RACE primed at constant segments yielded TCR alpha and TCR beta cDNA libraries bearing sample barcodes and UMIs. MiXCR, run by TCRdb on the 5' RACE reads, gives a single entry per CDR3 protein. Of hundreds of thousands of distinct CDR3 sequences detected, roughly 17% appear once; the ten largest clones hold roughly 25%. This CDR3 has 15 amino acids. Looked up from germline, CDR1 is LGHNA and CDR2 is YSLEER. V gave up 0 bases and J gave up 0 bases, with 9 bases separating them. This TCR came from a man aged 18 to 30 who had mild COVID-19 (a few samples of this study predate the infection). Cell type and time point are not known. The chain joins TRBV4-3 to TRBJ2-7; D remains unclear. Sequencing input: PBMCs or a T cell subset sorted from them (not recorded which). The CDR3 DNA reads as TGCGCCAGCAGCCAAGACACCCGAAACTCCTACGAGCAGTACTTC. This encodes CASSQDTRNSYEQYF.